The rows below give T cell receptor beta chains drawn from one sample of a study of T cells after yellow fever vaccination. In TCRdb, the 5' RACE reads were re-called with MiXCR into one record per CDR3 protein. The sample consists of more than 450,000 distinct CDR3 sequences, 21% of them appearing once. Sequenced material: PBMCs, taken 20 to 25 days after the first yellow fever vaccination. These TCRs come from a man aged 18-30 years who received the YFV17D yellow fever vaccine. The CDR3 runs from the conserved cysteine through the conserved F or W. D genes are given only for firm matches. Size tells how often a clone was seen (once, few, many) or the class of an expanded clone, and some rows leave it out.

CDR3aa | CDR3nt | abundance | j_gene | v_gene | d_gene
CASSYSTARDTGELFF | TGTGCCAGCAGTTACTCGACAGCACGAGACACCGGGGAGCTGTTTTTT | - | TRBJ2-2 | TRBV6-5 | -
CASAPRSPFRGYTF | TGTGCCAGCGCCCCCCGGAGCCCCTTCAGGGGCTACACCTTC | - | TRBJ1-2 | TRBV27 | -
CASSVATFTDTQYF | TGTGCCAGCAGCGTAGCTACTTTCACAGATACGCAGTATTTT | - | TRBJ2-3 | TRBV9 | -
CASSRFTDTQYF | TGTGCCAGCAGCCGCTTCACAGATACGCAGTATTTT | - | TRBJ2-3 | TRBV6-2/TRBV6-3 | -
CASSKGGTDTQYF | TGTGCCAGCAGCAAGGGGGGGACAGATACGCAGTATTTT | - | TRBJ2-3 | TRBV5-4 | -
CASSPNSGGADTQYF | TGTGCCAGCTCACCAAATAGCGGGGGTGCGGATACGCAGTATTTT | few | TRBJ2-3 | TRBV18 | TRBD2
CASSLRLAGGTTDTQYF | TGTGCCAGCAGCCTTCGACTAGCGGGGGGTACCACAGATACGCAGTATTTT | few | TRBJ2-3 | TRBV5-4 | TRBD2
CASSLLGRAGAGELFF | TGTGCCAGCAGTTTATTGGGCAGGGCAGGGGCCGGGGAGCTGTTTTTT | - | TRBJ2-2 | TRBV27 | -
CASSFAGDSFANTGELFF | TGTGCCAGCAGCTTTGCGGGGGACAGTTTCGCGAACACCGGGGAGCTGTTTTTT | - | TRBJ2-2 | TRBV11-1 | -
CASSFSSGRQETQYF | TGTGCCAGCAGCTTCTCCTCGGGTCGCCAAGAGACCCAGTACTTC | few | TRBJ2-5 | TRBV5-4 | -